This TCR beta chain was retrieved from a study of T cell changes during pregnancy in multiple sclerosis. Clones were read by immunoSEQ multiplex PCR, and TCRdb kept only the in-frame ones, dropping some. This sample has about 50,000 clones, with approximately 90% found just once. Sequenced material: CD4+ T cells from peripheral blood mononuclear cells, taken after pregnancy. This clonotype was obtained from a female donor with multiple sclerosis, enrolled in a pregnancy study.

CDR3 protein: CASTRSGQGTAEAFF. The CDR3 DNA sequence: TGTGCCAGTACCAGGTCGGGACAGGGGACGGCTGAAGCTTTCTTT. The chain links TRBV19 to TRBJ1-1, with 10 bases identical to TRBD1. Per the germline V gene, CDR1 is LNHDA and CDR2 is SQIVND (reference sequence). V shed 7 bases, J shed 6 bases, and the junction held 11 bases outside the gene matches. CDR3 length: 15 amino acids.